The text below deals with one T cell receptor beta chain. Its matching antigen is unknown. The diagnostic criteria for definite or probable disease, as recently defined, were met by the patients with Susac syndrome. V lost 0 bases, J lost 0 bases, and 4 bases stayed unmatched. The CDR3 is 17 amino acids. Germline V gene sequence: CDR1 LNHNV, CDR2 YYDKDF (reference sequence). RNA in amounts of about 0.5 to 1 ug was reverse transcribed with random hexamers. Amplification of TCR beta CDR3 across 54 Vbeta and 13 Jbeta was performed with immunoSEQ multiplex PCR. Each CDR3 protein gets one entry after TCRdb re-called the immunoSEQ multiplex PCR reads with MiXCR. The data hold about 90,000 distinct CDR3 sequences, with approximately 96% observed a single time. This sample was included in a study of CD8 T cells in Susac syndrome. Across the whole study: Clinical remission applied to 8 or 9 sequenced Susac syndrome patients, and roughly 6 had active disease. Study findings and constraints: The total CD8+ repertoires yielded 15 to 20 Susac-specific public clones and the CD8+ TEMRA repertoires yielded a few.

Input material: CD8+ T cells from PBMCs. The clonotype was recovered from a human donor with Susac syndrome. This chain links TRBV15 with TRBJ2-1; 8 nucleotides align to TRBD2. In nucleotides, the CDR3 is TGTGCCACCAGCAGAGAAGAGCGGGGGAGCTCCTACAATGAGCAGTTCTTC. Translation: CATSREERGSSYNEQFF.